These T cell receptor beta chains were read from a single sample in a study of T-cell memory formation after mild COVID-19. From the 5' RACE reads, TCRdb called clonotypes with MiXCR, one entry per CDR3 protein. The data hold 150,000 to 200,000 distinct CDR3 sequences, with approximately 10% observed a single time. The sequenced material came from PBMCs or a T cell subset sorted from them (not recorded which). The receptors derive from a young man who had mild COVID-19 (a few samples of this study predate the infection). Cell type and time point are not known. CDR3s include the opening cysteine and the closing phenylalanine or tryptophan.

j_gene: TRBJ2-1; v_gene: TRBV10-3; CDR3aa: CAISEGRDRGLYNEQFF
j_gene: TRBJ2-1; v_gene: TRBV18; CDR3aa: CASSDRDNEQFF
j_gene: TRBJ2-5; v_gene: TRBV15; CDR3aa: CATSRTPGVWETQYF
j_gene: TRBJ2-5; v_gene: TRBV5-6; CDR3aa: CASSLGQRETQYF
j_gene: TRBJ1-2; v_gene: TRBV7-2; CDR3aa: CASSHVTGSYGYTF
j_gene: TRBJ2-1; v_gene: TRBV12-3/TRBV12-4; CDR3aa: CASRGELISEQFF
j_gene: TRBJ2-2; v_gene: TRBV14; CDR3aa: CASSRITGTVNTGELFF
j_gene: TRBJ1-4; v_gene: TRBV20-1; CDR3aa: CSAQPGTGNEKLFF
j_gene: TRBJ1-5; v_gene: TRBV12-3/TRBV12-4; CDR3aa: CASSLGQRGNQPQHF
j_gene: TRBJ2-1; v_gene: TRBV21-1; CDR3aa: CASSNTGSSYNEQFF
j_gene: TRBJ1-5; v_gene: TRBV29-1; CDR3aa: CSVGMGVRGQPQHF
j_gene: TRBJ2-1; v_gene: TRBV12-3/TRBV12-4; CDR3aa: CASSLLSSYNEQFF
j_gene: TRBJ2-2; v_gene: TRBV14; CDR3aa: CASSQDVWDGELFF
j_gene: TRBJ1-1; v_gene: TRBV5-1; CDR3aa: CASTVSPGAGNTEAFF
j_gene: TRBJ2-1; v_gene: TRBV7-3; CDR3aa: CASSLMGGKQFF
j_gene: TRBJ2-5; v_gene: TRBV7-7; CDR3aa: CASSSVTSGGGETQYF
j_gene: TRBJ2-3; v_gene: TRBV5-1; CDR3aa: CASSPPVQQEEAQYF